Given below is one TCR beta chain in context. Its antigen remains unidentified. The CDR3 length is 14 residues. Trimming left V 0 bases short and J 4 bases short, with 10 bases between. The germline V gene encodes CDR1 SGHRS and CDR2 YFSETQ. RNA extraction and reverse transcription yielded cDNA as sequencing template. Profiling relied on immunoSEQ multiplex PCR, and the TCRdb table lists in-frame clones only, not all of them. The repertoire holds 150,000 to 250,000 clones, 55% to 75% seen once, with approximately 5.1% in the top ten. This entry comes from a study of CD8+ T cells in alopecia areata. Study details: Using the percentage of affected scalp area, treated patients' severity was scored.

Study conclusions and caveats: Persistence during tofacitinib was seen for many expanded lesional clones in scalp and blood. Scalp clonality and expanded CD8+ clones among the top 100 showed significant decreases with tofacitinib.

As for treatment: oral pan-JAK inhibitor, 5-10 mg twice daily. A FACSAria was used to sort CD4+ and CD8+ T cells. These cells came from PBMCs. The clonotype originates from a human donor with alopecia areata. The chain joins TRBV5-1 to TRBJ2-5; no reliable D call. Sequenced material: CD4+ T cells sorted from blood, taken at week 24, from a patient treated with tofacitinib. DNA for the CDR3: TGCGCCAGCAGCTTGGGTGGCCTCGCAGAGACCCAGTACTTC. This encodes CASSLGGLAETQYF.